Listed below are T cell receptor beta chains from one sample, sequenced in a study of cytomegalovirus exposure and HLA in healthy donors. Assay: immunoSEQ multiplex PCR; the TCRdb copy retains only in-frame clones and omits some. Here the sample spans some 170,000 clones, 86% being singletons. Sequenced: PBMCs. The receptors shown here come from a young man in good health and CMV-seropositive. The CDR3 runs from the conserved cysteine through the conserved F or W. The D gene is left open where the match is weak. Size values are once, few and many counts, or a class for expanded clones, and some rows have none.

d_gene: NA
abundance: NA
v_gene: TRBV9
j_gene: TRBJ2-5
CDR3aa: CASSVGASGQETQYF
CDR3nt: TGTGCCAGCAGCGTAGGTGCAAGCGGTCAAGAGACCCAGTACTTC

d_gene: TRBD2
abundance: once
v_gene: TRBV9
j_gene: TRBJ2-2
CDR3aa: CASSAASGGGVTGELFF
CDR3nt: TGTGCCAGCAGCGCGGCGTCGGGGGGAGGAGTCACCGGGGAGCTGTTTTTT

d_gene: TRBD1
abundance: few
v_gene: TRBV7-9
j_gene: TRBJ1-5
CDR3aa: CASSVLGQNQPQHF
CDR3nt: TGTGCCAGCAGCGTCCTGGGACAGAATCAGCCCCAGCATTTT

d_gene: NA
abundance: NA
v_gene: TRBV4-1
j_gene: TRBJ1-4
CDR3aa: CASSQGRGRDVIFGNEKLFF
CDR3nt: TGCGCCAGCAGCCAAGGTAGAGGCAGGGATGTAATCTTTGGTAATGAAAAACTGTTTTTT

d_gene: NA
abundance: NA
v_gene: TRBV5-6
j_gene: TRBJ2-3
CDR3aa: CASSSALRGTDTQYF
CDR3nt: TGTGCCAGCAGCTCGGCACTCCGGGGCACAGATACGCAGTATTTT

d_gene: TRBD1
abundance: few
v_gene: TRBV28
j_gene: TRBJ1-5
CDR3aa: CASSPGTGRNQPQHF
CDR3nt: TGTGCCAGCAGTCCCGGGACAGGGAGGAATCAGCCCCAGCATTTT

d_gene: TRBD1
abundance: NA
v_gene: TRBV4-3
j_gene: TRBJ1-2
CDR3aa: CASSQDRGQLYGYTF
CDR3nt: TGCGCCAGCAGCCAAGATAGGGGGCAGCTCTATGGCTACACCTTC

d_gene: NA
abundance: NA
v_gene: TRBV6-4
j_gene: TRBJ1-6
CDR3aa: CASSDNRESPLHF
CDR3nt: TGTGCCAGCAGTGATAACAGGGAATCACCCCTCCACTTT

d_gene: NA
abundance: NA
v_gene: TRBV4-3
j_gene: TRBJ2-3
CDR3aa: CASSRRRGAFLDTQYF
CDR3nt: TGCGCCAGCAGCCGTCGGAGGGGAGCATTCCTAGATACGCAGTATTTT

d_gene: TRBD2
abundance: once
v_gene: TRBV19
j_gene: TRBJ2-7
CDR3aa: CAAGGDSPQYF
CDR3nt: TGTGCCGCTGGGGGGGACTCCCCCCAGTACTTC

d_gene: NA
abundance: NA
v_gene: TRBV6-7
j_gene: TRBJ1-3
CDR3aa: CASSCPTDRPSSGNTIYF
CDR3nt: TGTGCCAGCAGTTGCCCCACGGACAGACCGAGCTCTGGAAACACCATATATTTT

d_gene: TRBD1
abundance: NA
v_gene: TRBV27
j_gene: TRBJ1-2
CDR3aa: CASSEGQPTNDWGGLDGYTF
CDR3nt: TGTGCCAGCAGTGAGGGACAGCCTACCAATGATTGGGGCGGGTTGGATGGCTACACCTTC

d_gene: NA
abundance: NA
v_gene: TRBV11-2
j_gene: TRBJ2-1
CDR3aa: CASSLTGSEQFF
CDR3nt: TGTGCCAGCAGCTTAACTGGGAGTGAGCAGTTCTTC

d_gene: NA
abundance: NA
v_gene: TRBV9
j_gene: TRBJ2-3
CDR3aa: CASSVNQGRRGTDTQYF
CDR3nt: TGTGCCAGCAGCGTTAATCAGGGGAGAAGGGGCACAGATACGCAGTATTTT

d_gene: NA
abundance: NA
v_gene: TRBV27
j_gene: TRBJ2-2
CDR3aa: CASSLAGELFF
CDR3nt: TGTGCCAGCAGCCTAGCCGGGGAGCTGTTTTTT

d_gene: TRBD2
abundance: NA
v_gene: TRBV19
j_gene: TRBJ2-3
CDR3aa: CASKSRLAGYGTMADTQYF
CDR3nt: TGTGCCAGCAAATCAAGACTAGCGGGATATGGGACAATGGCAGATACGCAGTATTTT

d_gene: NA
abundance: NA
v_gene: TRBV5-4
j_gene: TRBJ2-1
CDR3aa: CASIQGPSYNEQFF
CDR3nt: TGTGCCAGCATCCAGGGGCCCTCCTACAATGAGCAGTTCTTC

d_gene: TRBD2
abundance: NA
v_gene: TRBV9
j_gene: TRBJ2-1
CDR3aa: CASSGEPGLAYNEQFF
CDR3nt: TGTGCCAGCAGCGGGGAACCGGGACTAGCCTACAATGAGCAGTTCTTC

d_gene: NA
abundance: NA
v_gene: TRBV6-5
j_gene: TRBJ2-7
CDR3aa: CASRDNGGLLYEQYF
CDR3nt: TGTGCCAGCAGGGACAACGGGGGACTCCTTTACGAGCAGTACTTC

d_gene: NA
abundance: NA
v_gene: TRBV9
j_gene: TRBJ1-2
CDR3aa: CASSPTGRVGGYTF
CDR3nt: TGTGCCAGCAGCCCTACCGGCAGGGTCGGTGGCTACACCTTC

d_gene: NA
abundance: many
v_gene: TRBV6-5
j_gene: TRBJ1-1
CDR3aa: CASSGGGEAAEAFF
CDR3nt: TGTGCCAGCAGTGGTGGGGGCGAGGCAGCTGAAGCTTTCTTT

d_gene: NA
abundance: NA
v_gene: TRBV7-2
j_gene: TRBJ2-3
CDR3aa: CASSPTGTQYF
CDR3nt: TGTGCCAGCAGCCCGACGGGTACGCAGTATTTT

d_gene: NA
abundance: NA
v_gene: TRBV18
j_gene: TRBJ1-2
CDR3aa: CASSPRETINYGYTF
CDR3nt: TGTGCCAGCTCACCACGGGAGACTATTAACTATGGCTACACCTTC

d_gene: NA
abundance: NA
v_gene: TRBV9
j_gene: TRBJ2-7
CDR3aa: CASSFGPNRDYEQYF
CDR3nt: TGTGCCAGCAGCTTTGGGCCCAACCGGGATTACGAGCAGTACTTC

d_gene: NA
abundance: once
v_gene: TRBV28
j_gene: TRBJ1-1
CDR3aa: CASSLGQLNTEAFF
CDR3nt: TGTGCCAGCAGTTTAGGACAGTTGAACACTGAAGCTTTCTTT

d_gene: TRBD2
abundance: NA
v_gene: TRBV7-9
j_gene: TRBJ2-1
CDR3aa: CASSLSLAGSYNEQFF
CDR3nt: TGTGCCAGCAGCTTATCACTAGCGGGGTCCTACAATGAGCAGTTCTTC

d_gene: NA
abundance: NA
v_gene: TRBV7-8
j_gene: TRBJ1-2
CDR3aa: CASSLTSGFYGYTF
CDR3nt: TGTGCCAGCAGCTTAACATCAGGGTTCTATGGCTACACCTTC

d_gene: NA
abundance: NA
v_gene: TRBV7-2
j_gene: TRBJ1-2
CDR3aa: CASSLPGRGYGYTF
CDR3nt: TGTGCCAGCAGCTTACCCGGGAGGGGCTATGGCTACACCTTC

d_gene: NA
abundance: NA
v_gene: TRBV21-1
j_gene: TRBJ1-1
CDR3aa: CASSIKNTEAFF
CDR3nt: TGTGCCAGCAGCATCAAGAACACTGAAGCTTTCTTT